One and the same sample provided the 27 T cell receptor beta chains below, sequenced in a study of graft-versus-host responses after intestinal transplantation. Data came from immunoSEQ multiplex PCR; TCRdb stores just in-frame clones and leaves some out. In the table there are more than 60,000 clones, less than 95% of which are singletons. For these TCRs, the target antigens are not known. The sequenced sample was unstimulated CD8+ T cells sorted from spleen or lymph node cells, obtained before intestinal transplant. These TCRs come from a human donor who received an intestinal transplant.

The chain employs TRBV5-4 and TRBJ2-1, with 9 bases lining up with TRBD2. In germline, CDR1 is SGHNT, CDR2 YYREEE (reference sequence). The trim removed 5 bases at V and 8 bases at J, leaving 8 bases unmatched. This CDR3 region has 14 residues. The CDR3 coding sequence is TGTGCCAGCAGACCGGGACTAGCTGAGGATGAGCAGTTCTTC. It codes for CASRPGLAEDEQFF.

V and J are TRBV2 and TRBJ2-3; the match to TRBD2 covers 11 bases. Germline V gene lookup returns CDR1 SNHLY and CDR2 FYNNEI. The CDR3 length is 17 residues. After removal of 6 bases from V and 2 bases from J, the junction contained 10 bases not matched to a gene. In DNA form, the CDR3 reads TGTGCCAGCAGGGCTACGACTAGCGGGGAATACACAGATACGCAGTATTTT. Its translation is CASRATTSGEYTDTQYF.

This clone was detected once. The CDR3: CASSVGAANTGELFF. For the CDR3, the DNA is TGTGCCAGCAGCGTGGGGGCCGCGAACACCGGGGAGCTGTTTTTT. The chain recombines TRBV9 with TRBJ2-2; TRBD1 might be the D (6 bases). V was cut by 2 bases and J by 0 bases, with 8 bases left in between. In germline, CDR1 is SGDLS, CDR2 YYNGEE. There are 15 residues in the CDR3. The full variable domain, with the rest looked up from reference TRBV9 and TRBJ2-2, is DSGVTQTPKHLITATGQRVTLRCSPRSGDLSVYWYQQSLDQGLQFLIQYYNGEERAKGNILERFSAQQFPDLHSELNLSSLELGDSALYFCASSVGAANTGELFFGEGSRLTVL.

V gene TRBV5-6 combines with J gene TRBJ2-4; possible D gene TRBD1, 7 bases. CDR1 and CDR2 (germline): SGHDT, YYEEEE. The CDR3 is made up of 14 amino acids. Between the trimmed V and J ends, which lost 0 bases and 8 bases, there was a span of 12 bases. The CDR3 sequence is CASSLGRGLDIQYF. CDR3 coding DNA: TGTGCCAGCAGCTTGGGGAGGGGGCTAGACATTCAGTACTTC. The full variable domain, its missing parts supplied by reference TRBV5-6 and TRBJ2-4, is DAGVTQSPTHLIKTRGQQVTLRCSPKSGHDTVSWYQQALGQGPQFIFQYYEEEERQRGNFPDRFSGHQFPNYSSELNVNALLLGDSALYLCASSLGRGLDIQYFGAGTRLSVL.

This chain joins TRBV6-6 and TRBJ1-1, with D possibly matching TRBD1 (6 bases). Trimming shortened V by 7 bases and J by 7 bases, and 19 bases separated the two germline ends. CDR1 is MNHNY, CDR2 SVGAGI, per germline (reference sequence). The length of the CDR3 is 14 residues. The CDR3 nucleotides read TGTGCCAGCATTAACTCGGGGGGGGCAGATGAAGCTTTCTTT. Translating it yields CASINSGGADEAFF.

This clone occurred once. The V gene is TRBV19, the J gene TRBJ2-7; no clear D. V lost 2 bases and J lost 4, with 6 bases in between. The CDR3 length is 12 residues. From germline, CDR1 is LNHDA and CDR2 SQIVND (reference sequence). The CDR3 nucleotides are TGTGCCAGTAGTATATCTCCTTACGAGCAGTACTTC. It specifies CASSISPYEQYF.

This clone was observed a handful of times. The rearrangement joins TRBV6-5 to TRBJ1-1; unclear D gene. Trimming took off 4 bases at V and 4 bases at J, with 10 bases between the two ends. The germline V gene has CDR1 MNHEY and CDR2 SVGAGI. The CDR3 contains 13 residues. CDR3 protein: CASSSGLFTEAFF. Written as DNA, the CDR3 is TGTGCCAGCAGTTCCGGACTTTTCACTGAAGCTTTCTTT.

The rearrangement joins TRBV11-2 to TRBJ2-7; 9 nucleotides match TRBD1. Germline assignment: CDR1 SGHAT and CDR2 FQNNGV. The V gene end was trimmed by 4 bases and the J gene end by 4 bases; junction bases not matched to a gene: 5. The CDR3 loop spans 14 amino acids. DNA for the CDR3: TGTGCCAGCAGCTCCCCCGACAGGGGGTACGAGCAGTACTTC. It is translated as CASSSPDRGYEQYF.

This sequence joins TRBV5-6 and TRBJ1-1; D may be TRBD1 (6 bases). The CDR3 has 14 amino acids. V lost 4 bases and J lost 4, with 14 bases in between. CDR1 SGHDT and CDR2 YYEEEE come from the germline V gene. CDR3 in DNA: TGTGCCAGCAGCGCCATACTGGGGGCCACTGAAGCTTTCTTT. Amino acid sequence: CASSAILGATEAFF.

J is TRBJ1-2 and V is TRBV14, with D hard to call. The germline gives CDR1 SGHDN, CDR2 FVKESK. This CDR3 has 13 residues. V was trimmed by 4 bases and J by 3 bases, leaving 9 bases between them. The CDR3 coding sequence is TGTGCCAGCAGCCCCCCTACGGACTATGGCTACACCTTC. Protein: CASSPPTDYGYTF.

The chain links TRBV6-5 to TRBJ2-1; the match to TRBD1 covers 8 bases. V lost 5 bases, J lost 1 base, and 1 base stayed unmatched. The CDR3 loop spans 14 amino acids. The germline V gene has CDR1 MNHEY and CDR2 SVGAGI. CDR3 protein: CASSTGGSYNEQFF. The CDR3 region has the DNA TGTGCCAGCAGTACAGGGGGATCCTACAATGAGCAGTTCTTC.

V is TRBV9 and J is TRBJ1-1, with a possible D match to TRBD1 (5 bases). The CDR3 spans 13 residues. The germline V gene encodes CDR1 SGDLS and CDR2 YYNGEE. Trimming shortened V by 2 bases and J by 4 bases, and 9 bases separated the two germline ends. CDR3 residues: CASSVGPGTEAFF. CDR3 sequence (DNA): TGTGCCAGCAGCGTGGGGCCGGGCACTGAAGCTTTCTTT.

The V call is TRBV2, the J call TRBJ1-5; D gene ambiguous. The CDR3 consists of 14 residues. Germline loops: CDR1 SNHLY, CDR2 FYNNEI. V dropped 7 bases and J dropped 1 base, with 11 bases sitting between them. CDR3 protein: CASKPGLSNQPQHF. In DNA form, the CDR3 reads TGTGCCAGCAAGCCGGGTCTGAGCAATCAGCCCCAGCATTTT.

The chain has TRBV13 and TRBJ1-5, with D possibly matching TRBD1 (6 bases). Trimming pared 5 bases from V and 7 bases from J, leaving 18 bases between. This CDR3 is built from 15 residues. Germline values: CDR1 PRHDT, CDR2 FYEKMQ (reference sequence). The CDR3 sequence: CASSLEQGSVQPQHF. CDR3 nucleotides: TGTGCCAGCAGCCTAGAACAGGGTTCGGTCCAGCCCCAGCATTTT.

The chain uses TRBV12-5 and TRBJ1-2, with D tentatively TRBD1 (5 bases). Germline-derived CDR1 and CDR2 are LGHNT and FRNRAP. This CDR3 region has 16 residues. Trimming cost V 1 base and J 3 bases, with 15 bases left between them. The CDR3 nucleotides read TGTGCTAGTGGTTTGGGGGAGGGGCTGGATTACTATGGCTACACCTTC. Protein sequence: CASGLGEGLDYYGYTF.

This chain links TRBV5-1 with TRBJ1-2; tentative D call: TRBD1 (6 bases). V gave up 5 bases and J gave up 2 bases, with 19 bases separating them. The germline CDR1 and CDR2 sequences are SGHRS and YFSETQ. The CDR3 is 16 amino acids. Written as DNA, the CDR3 is TGCGCCAGCAGGTTTGGGTCGGGGGGCGAGAACTATGGCTACACCTTC. Its protein product is CASRFGSGGENYGYTF.

This chain's CDR3 is CASNRGGSWGYTF. DNA for the CDR3: TGTGCCAGCAACCGAGGGGGCTCTTGGGGCTACACCTTC. The chain couples TRBV2 to TRBJ1-2, with 7 positions matching TRBD1. Germline values: CDR1 SNHLY, CDR2 FYNNEI. V gave up 7 bases and J gave up 8 bases; unmatched junction bases: 10. This CDR3 contains 13 residues.

Only a few counts were recorded for this clone. J is TRBJ2-5 and V is TRBV6-1, with 7 bases matching TRBD1. The CDR3 totals 15 residues. The germline CDR1 and CDR2 sequences are MNHNS and SASEGT. The V gene end was trimmed by 0 bases and the J gene end by 5 bases; junction bases not matched to a gene: 6. CDR3 nucleotide sequence: TGTGCCAGCAGTGAAGCTCTCGACAGGGACGAGACCCAGTACTTC. It encodes CASSEALDRDETQYF.

This chain joins TRBV7-9 and TRBJ2-1, with TRBD2 matching 11 bases. The germline V gene has CDR1 SEHNR and CDR2 FQNEAQ (reference sequence). V dropped 7 bases and J dropped 10; count of bases not matched to a gene: 9. CDR3 length: 14 residues. The CDR3 sequence is CASNSGLAAIEQFF. The CDR3 bases are TGTGCCAGCAACTCGGGACTAGCGGCCATCGAGCAGTTCTTC.

On this clone itself: The same CDR3 arises from other DNA sequences in this sample as well. The chain has TRBV2 and TRBJ2-7; weak D call: TRBD1 (6 bases). Looked up from germline, CDR1 is SNHLY and CDR2 is FYNNEI. This CDR3 is built from 16 residues. V lost 1 base, J lost 0 bases, and 13 bases lay in between. CDR3: CASSEGFSDSSYEQYF. As DNA, the CDR3 is TGTGCCAGCAGTGAAGGGTTTTCGGACAGCTCCTACGAGCAGTACTTC. The whole variable domain, remainder taken from reference TRBV2 and TRBJ2-7, is EPEVTQTPSHQVTQMGQEVILRCVPISNHLYFYWYRQILGQKVEFLVSFYNNEISEKSEIFDDQFSVERPDGSNFTLKIRSTKLEDSAMYFCASSEGFSDSSYEQYFGPGTRLTVT.

This sequence joins TRBV10-3 and TRBJ1-6; 8 positions match TRBD1. This CDR3 contains 17 residues. Germline loops: CDR1 ENHRY, CDR2 SYGVKD. V shed 0 bases, J shed 7 bases, and the junction held 8 bases outside the gene matches. As DNA, the CDR3 is TGTGCCATCAGTGAGTCAGGCTTGGGACAGGTAAATTCACCCCTCCACTTT. Protein sequence: CAISESGLGQVNSPLHF.

V and J are TRBV19 and TRBJ2-2; D might be TRBD1 (6 bases). The germline V gene encodes CDR1 LNHDA and CDR2 SQIVND (reference sequence). V dropped 10 bases and J dropped 3 bases, with 15 bases sitting between them. The CDR3 extends over 14 amino acids. Here the CDR3 reads CATPEQGDTGELFF. The CDR3 region has the DNA TGTGCCACCCCCGAACAGGGTGACACCGGGGAGCTGTTTTTT.

The V and J genes are TRBV9 and TRBJ2-3, with TRBD1 matching over 9 bases. CDR1 and CDR2 (germline): SGDLS, YYNGEE. The junction had 11 bases not matched to a gene; V was cut back by 4 bases and J by 2 bases. The CDR3 covers 17 residues. The CDR3 DNA follows: TGTGCCAGCAGCCTCTCGGGGGACAGGGCGGTCACAGATACGCAGTATTTT. Translating gives CASSLSGDRAVTDTQYF. The full variable domain, in which reference TRBV9 and TRBJ2-3 provide the parts outside the CDR3, is DSGVTQTPKHLITATGQRVTLRCSPRSGDLSVYWYQQSLDQGLQFLIQYYNGEERAKGNILERFSAQQFPDLHSELNLSSLELGDSALYFCASSLSGDRAVTDTQYFGPGTRLTVL.

The V call is TRBV9, the J call TRBJ2-4; 15 bases fit TRBD2. The CDR3 is 17 residues long. V was pared by 4 bases and J by 8 bases, with 10 bases of the junction left unmatched. Germline V gene lookup returns CDR1 SGDLS and CDR2 YYNGEE. The chain's CDR3 is CASSPRTSGGAGDIQYF. The DNA for the CDR3 is TGTGCCAGCAGCCCACGGACTAGCGGGGGGGCCGGAGACATTCAGTACTTC.

The rearrangement links TRBV6-1 to TRBJ2-3, with D unresolved. This CDR3 contains 15 residues. Germline CDR1 and CDR2: MNHNS and SASEGT. The V and J ends lost 3 bases and 2 bases respectively, with 12 bases between them. The CDR3 protein is CASSDFGPYTDTQYF. The DNA for the CDR3 is TGTGCCAGCAGTGACTTTGGGCCCTACACAGATACGCAGTATTTT.

The DNA of the CDR3 is TGTGCCAGCAGCGGGGGAGAGGGCGGTCACTACGAGCAGTACTTC. Translation gives CASSGGEGGHYEQYF. This rearrangement joins TRBV9 to TRBJ2-7; D is perhaps TRBD2 (5 bases). CDR1 is SGDLS, CDR2 YYNGEE, per germline. CDR3 length: 15 amino acids. Deletions cut 3 bases from V and 3 bases from J, with 16 bases between.

This chain joins TRBV11-2 and TRBJ2-3, with TRBD2 matching 8 bases. The J segment lost 0 bases and the V segment lost 3 bases, leaving 2 bases of the junction unmatched. Per the germline V gene, CDR1 is SGHAT and CDR2 is FQNNGV. This CDR3 is 15 amino acids long. In DNA form, the CDR3 reads TGTGCCAGCAGCTTCGGGGGGGCGAGCACAGATACGCAGTATTTT. Encoded protein: CASSFGGASTDTQYF.